The 24 T cell receptor beta chains below all came from one sample that was sequenced in a study of blood T cell repertoires in COVID-19. Profiled with immunoSEQ multiplex PCR; TCRdb holds only in-frame clones, not every one. Altogether approximately 120,000 clones are present, 85% being singletons, with the ten largest covering more than 3.5%. Material for sequencing was peripheral blood. Receptors were obtained from a human donor in a cohort sampled during active COVID-19.

This chain links TRBV24-1 with TRBJ1-1, with 7 bases aligning to TRBD1. The CDR3 contains 14 residues. V shed 4 bases and J 10 bases; nucleotides not matched to a gene: 11. The germline V gene encodes CDR1 KGHDR and CDR2 SFDVKD. CDR3 region: CATSEDGTDFRAFF. For the CDR3, the DNA is TGTGCCACCAGTGAAGACGGGACAGATTTTCGAGCTTTCTTT.

The chain carries TRBV6-1 and TRBJ1-5; possible D gene TRBD1, 6 bases. The germline gives CDR1 MNHNS, CDR2 SASEGT. V was cut by 3 bases and J by 1 base, with 13 bases left in between. CDR3 length equals 16 residues. The chain's CDR3 is CASSDSGTFSNQPQHF. The CDR3 nucleotides read TGTGCCAGCAGTGATTCCGGGACATTCAGCAATCAGCCCCAGCATTTT.

This rearrangement joins TRBV10-2 to TRBJ2-5; 11 nucleotides match TRBD2. CDR1 is WSHSY, CDR2 SAAADI, per germline. J was trimmed by 4 bases and V by 1 base; bases with no gene match: 2. The CDR3 sequence is 15 residues long. CDR3 amino acids: CASSEFLAGGETQYF. In DNA, the CDR3 is TGCGCCAGCAGTGAGTTTCTAGCGGGAGGAGAGACCCAGTACTTC.

For the CDR3, the DNA is TGTGCCACCAGTGATCCAGGGACAGGTCCCGGGGAGCTGTTTTTT. Amino acid sequence: CATSDPGTGPGELFF. V is TRBV24-1 and J is TRBJ2-2; the match to TRBD1 covers 8 bases. CDR3 size: 15 residues. V lost 3 bases to trimming and J lost 6 bases; unmatched junction nucleotides: 5. Germline CDR1 is KGHDR and CDR2 is SFDVKD.

The V and J genes are TRBV18 and TRBJ1-1, with D unresolved. Per the germline V gene, CDR1 is KGHSH and CDR2 is LQKENI. Trimming shortened V by 3 bases and J by 10 bases, and 12 bases separated the two germline ends. The CDR3 runs 12 residues. CDR3 in DNA: TGTGCCAGCTCACCTCTTGAGCTGGTAGCTTTCTTT. It yields the protein CASSPLELVAFF.

The chain's CDR3 is CASSFRGNNEQFF. In DNA, the CDR3 is TGTGCCAGCAGCTTTCGCGGGAACAATGAGCAGTTCTTC. This chain uses TRBV7-2 with TRBJ2-1, with D possibly matching TRBD2 (6 bases). Germline lookup yields CDR1 SGHTA and CDR2 FQGNSA. V was shortened by 3 bases and J by 5 bases, with 8 bases between the two germline ends. CDR3 length: 13 amino acids.

Only a few counts were recorded for this clone. The gene calls are TRBV7-9 and TRBJ1-2; no clear D. The V end lost 2 bases, the J end lost 7 bases, and 23 bases lay between the germline ends. Germline V gives CDR1 SEHNR, CDR2 FQNEAQ (reference sequence). The CDR3 is 17 residues long. This CDR3 reads CASSLLFPGFREVGYTF. As DNA, the CDR3 is TGTGCCAGCAGCTTACTTTTTCCCGGGTTTCGGGAGGTTGGCTACACCTTC. The whole variable domain, remainder taken from reference TRBV7-9 and TRBJ1-2, is DTGVSQNPRHKITKRGQNVTFRCDPISEHNRLYWYRQTLGQGPEFLTYFQNEAQLEKSRLLSDRFSAERPKGSFSTLEIQRTEQGDSAMYLCASSLLFPGFREVGYTFGSGTRLTVV.

The chain combines TRBV30 with TRBJ1-5; 9 nucleotides line up with TRBD1. CDR3 length: 13 amino acids. V gave up 4 bases and J gave up 4 bases; unmatched junction bases: 2. Germline V lookup: CDR1 GTSNPN, CDR2 SVGIG (reference sequence). The CDR3 loop reads CAWKGQGNQPQHF. In nucleotides, the CDR3 is TGTGCCTGGAAAGGACAGGGGAATCAGCCCCAGCATTTT.

This chain connects TRBV11-3 to TRBJ2-5, with D possibly being TRBD1 (5 bases). This CDR3 comprises 15 residues. Between the trimmed V and J ends, which lost 5 bases and 1 base, there was a span of 14 bases. From germline, CDR1 is SGHNT and CDR2 YENEEA. CDR3 in DNA: TGTGCCAGCAGCCACGACTTGGGGCGCCAAGAGACCCAGTACTTC. The encoded protein is CASSHDLGRQETQYF.

The genes are TRBV5-1 and TRBJ2-5; D is possibly TRBD2 (5 bases). The CDR3 length is 15 residues. Germline values: CDR1 SGHRS, CDR2 YFSETQ. The ends were cut back, 4 bases at V and 2 bases at J, with 15 bases in the middle. This CDR3 is CASSPRGLQQETQYF. The CDR3 DNA reads as TGCGCCAGCAGCCCCCGGGGTCTACAGCAAGAGACCCAGTACTTC.

The chain combines TRBV2 with TRBJ2-2, with 10 nucleotides matching TRBD2. V shed 6 bases, J shed 8 bases, and the junction held 6 bases outside the gene matches. Germline lookup yields CDR1 SNHLY and CDR2 FYNNEI. The CDR3 totals 14 residues. The CDR3 DNA reads TGTGCCAGCAGCCCGGGACTAGCGAAAGGGGAGCTGTTTTTT. This gives the protein CASSPGLAKGELFF.

The rearrangement joins TRBV5-4 to TRBJ2-3; D not resolved. Germline loops: CDR1 SGHNT, CDR2 YYREEE (reference sequence). This CDR3 spans 16 amino acids. V was trimmed by 4 bases and J by 5 bases, leaving 20 bases between them. In nucleotides, the CDR3 is TGTGCCAGCAGCCCCTTTTTCGGTCGTACGGGAGATACGCAGTATTTT. It translates to CASSPFFGRTGDTQYF.

V is TRBV29-1 and J is TRBJ1-1, with 7 positions matching TRBD1. The CDR3 extends over 13 amino acids. V was clipped by 5 bases and J by 4 bases; unmatched bases: 7. The V gene's germline CDR1 is SQVTM and CDR2 ANQGSEA. The CDR3 protein is CSVLTGSSTEAFF. The CDR3 nucleotides read TGCAGCGTTCTGACAGGGTCTTCCACTGAAGCTTTCTTT.

There are a few counts of this clone. The J gene is TRBJ1-6, the V gene TRBV15, with TRBD1 matching 8 bases. V trimming: 5 bases; J trimming: 2 bases; junction bases outside the gene matches: 5. The CDR3 consists of 16 residues. Germline V gene lookup returns CDR1 LNHNV and CDR2 YYDKDF (reference sequence). CDR3 sequence (DNA): TGTGCCACCAGCGCCGGGACAGGACCCTATAATTCACCCCTCCACTTT. Its protein is CATSAGTGPYNSPLHF.

The chain is built from TRBV19 and TRBJ2-6; 8 bases agree with TRBD1. Trimming cost V 9 bases and J 0 bases; bases outside gene matches: 10. CDR3 size: 17 residues. The germline gives CDR1 LNHDA, CDR2 SQIVND (reference sequence). The CDR3 region has the DNA TGTGCCAGCTCTCCGAGAGGGACAGGCTCTGGGGCCAACGTCCTGACTTTC. Its protein product is CASSPRGTGSGANVLTF.

V and J are TRBV7-7 and TRBJ2-3, with 9 bases lining up with TRBD2. CDR3 length: 15 residues. V trimming: 5 bases; J trimming: 6 bases; junction bases outside the gene matches: 9. Germline CDR1 reads SSHAT; CDR2 reads FNYEAQ (reference sequence). DNA of the CDR3: TGTGCCAGCAGCGCTACCCGGACTAGCGCCGATACGCAGTATTTT. Encoded protein: CASSATRTSADTQYF.

The J gene is TRBJ2-4, the V gene TRBV7-2, with D tentatively TRBD2 (6 bases). CDR1 and CDR2 (germline): SGHTA, FQGNSA. This CDR3 contains 16 residues. Trimming removed 1 base from V and 6 bases from J, with 16 bases in between. This CDR3 reads CASSLDFGGLGNIQYF. The CDR3 nucleotides read TGTGCCAGCAGCTTAGATTTCGGAGGGCTCGGAAACATTCAGTACTTC.

The chain employs TRBV5-6 and TRBJ2-2; 9 positions agree with TRBD1. J was trimmed by 5 bases and V by 7 bases; bases with no gene match: 6. The germline CDR1 and CDR2 sequences are SGHDT and YYEEEE. The CDR3 spans 14 residues. CDR3 DNA sequence: TGTGCCAGCCAGCCCGGGACAGGGACCGGGGAGCTGTTTTTT. It yields the protein CASQPGTGTGELFF. The whole variable domain, remainder taken from reference TRBV5-6 and TRBJ2-2, is DAGVTQSPTHLIKTRGQQVTLRCSPKSGHDTVSWYQQALGQGPQFIFQYYEEEERQRGNFPDRFSGHQFPNYSSELNVNALLLGDSALYLCASQPGTGTGELFFGEGSRLTVL.

The chain is built from TRBV6-6 and TRBJ1-1; maybe TRBD1 (6 bases). V dropped 6 bases and J dropped 3 bases, with 14 bases sitting between them. CDR1 and CDR2 from the germline V gene are MNHNY and SVGAGI (reference sequence). The CDR3 consists of 14 residues. CDR3 coding DNA: TGTGCCAGCAGCAGCAGGGGAGTGGACACTGAAGCTTTCTTT. Its protein product is CASSSRGVDTEAFF.

The chain couples TRBV6-2 or TRBV6-3 to TRBJ2-7; D gene uncertain. The CDR3 loop spans 13 amino acids. Germline lookup yields CDR1 MNHEY and CDR2 SVGEGT. The V end was cut by 0 bases, the J end by 3 bases, with 6 bases between. This CDR3 reads CASSYSTGYEQYV. In nucleotides, the CDR3 is TGTGCCAGCAGTTACTCGACGGGCTACGAGCAGTACGTC.

This chain uses TRBV9 with TRBJ1-1; D remains ambiguous. The CDR3 contains 13 residues. V was trimmed by 2 bases and J by 4 bases, leaving 9 bases between them. CDR1 SGDLS and CDR2 YYNGEE come from the germline V gene. The CDR3 region is CASSVGRLTEAFF. The CDR3 DNA follows: TGTGCCAGCAGCGTCGGAAGACTCACTGAAGCTTTCTTT.

This rearrangement joins TRBV9 to TRBJ2-1; 7 bases align to TRBD1. V shed 7 bases and J 2 bases; nucleotides not matched to a gene: 6. Germline V CDR1 and CDR2: SGDLS, YYNGEE. The CDR3 loop spans 14 amino acids. The CDR3, as DNA: TGTGCCAGCGGACCTCAGGGGGCCTACAATGAGCAGTTCTTC. This codes for CASGPQGAYNEQFF.

The CDR3: CASSTGQGLHF. The DNA of the CDR3 is TGTGCCAGTAGTACAGGACAGGGCCTGCATTTT. V is TRBV19 and J is TRBJ1-5, with 8 bases that match TRBD1. This CDR3 spans 11 amino acids. CDR1 and CDR2 (germline): LNHDA, SQIVND (reference sequence). V gave up 4 bases and J gave up 15 bases; unmatched junction bases: 5. The full variable domain, rest sourced from reference TRBV19 and TRBJ1-5, is DGGITQSPKYLFRKEGQNVTLSCEQNLNHDAMYWYRQDPGQGLRLIYYSQIVNDFQKGDIAEGYSVSREKKESFPLTVTSAQKNPTAFYLCASSTGQGLHFGDGTRLSIL.

Only one count was recorded for this clone. The germline gene is not matched at one end of the junction; a read error may be the cause. V usage is TRBV7-7 and J usage is TRBJ1-1; no definite D call. The CDR3 extends over 13 amino acids. Germline CDR1 SSHAT, CDR2 FNYEAQ (reference sequence). This CDR3 is CASSLAEGSEAFF. CDR3 nucleotide sequence: TGTGCTAGCAGCTTAGCAGAGGGATCCGAAGCTTTCTTT. The full variable domain, in which reference TRBV7-7 and TRBJ1-1 provide the parts outside the CDR3, is GAGVSQSPRYKVTKRGQDVTLRCDPISSHATLYWYQQALGQGPEFLTYFNYEAQPDKSGLPSDRFSAERPEGSISTLTIQRTEQRDSAMYRCASSLAEGSEAFFGQGTRLTVV.